Following are 26 T cell receptor beta chains from one sample sequenced in a study of breast tumors, draining lymph nodes, adjacent tissues. TCRdb fed the multiplex PCR reads into MiXCR, producing one record per CDR3 protein. The table lists tens of thousands of distinct CDR3 sequences, around 23% of them singletons. The sample comprised breast tumor tissue. These receptors were collected from a female donor with breast cancer. Some clones in this sample may be carry-over from other donors' samples.

Ten or more counts support this clonotype. Here the CDR3 DNA reads TGCAGTGCTAGAGCCCTACTAGCGGGCGGCACAGATACGCAGTATTTT. This translates into CSARALLAGGTDTQYF. The rearrangement links TRBV20-1 to TRBJ2-3; 9 bases map to TRBD2. CDR3 size: 16 residues. Losses at the gene ends were 1 base for V and 1 base for J; bases not matched to a gene: 6. The V gene's germline CDR1 is DFQATT and CDR2 SNEGSKA (reference sequence).

The chain recombines TRBV10-3 with TRBJ2-2; the D is unclear. Between the trimmed V and J ends, which lost 10 bases and 5 bases, there was a span of 5 bases. Per germline, CDR1 ENHRY and CDR2 SYGVKD. The CDR3 is 10 amino acids. The chain's CDR3 is CATGTGELFF. CDR3 nucleotide sequence: TGTGCCACCGGAACCGGGGAGCTGTTTTTT.

The CDR3 DNA sequence: TGCGCCAGCAGTGAGTCTCGGCGACCGGACTACGAGCAGTACTTC. Its protein product is CASSESRRPDYEQYF. V usage is TRBV10-2 and J usage is TRBJ2-7; no firm D call. Germline values: CDR1 WSHSY, CDR2 SAAADI. Trimming took off 0 bases at V and 3 bases at J, with 12 bases between the two ends. The CDR3 runs to 15 residues.

The sample holds many counts of this clonotype. The chain combines TRBV5-4 with TRBJ2-7; either TRBD1 or TRBD2 may fit D (5 bases each). CDR1 is SGHNT and CDR2 is YYREEE in the germline V gene (reference sequence). There are 15 residues in the CDR3. V lost 0 bases and J 2 bases, leaving 12 bases between the germline ends. CDR3 nucleotide sequence: TGTGCCAGCAGCTTGGATGTGGGGGTCCCCTACGAGCAGTACTTC. This translates into CASSLDVGVPYEQYF. Full variable domain (remainder filled in from reference TRBV5-4 and TRBJ2-7): ETGVTQSPTHLIKTRGQQVTLRCSSQSGHNTVSWYQQALGQGPQFIFQYYREEENGRGNFPPRFSGLQFPNYSSELNVNALELDDSALYLCASSLDVGVPYEQYFGPGTRLTVT.

The chain has TRBV29-1 and TRBJ2-5, with 10 bases fitting TRBD2. The CDR3 has 14 residues. From germline, CDR1 is SQVTM and CDR2 ANQGSEA. The V and J ends lost 5 bases and 1 base, in that order; junction bases with no gene match: 4. The CDR3 DNA is TGCAGCGTTCATAGCGGGGGGCCCCAAGAGACCCAGTACTTC. This encodes CSVHSGGPQETQYF.

This chain connects TRBV5-6 to TRBJ2-7; 10 nucleotides line up with TRBD2. The length of the CDR3 is 16 residues. V trimming: 1 base; J trimming: 7 bases; junction bases outside the gene matches: 11. Germline CDR1 and CDR2: SGHDT and YYEEEE. The CDR3 here is CASSLISSGRSKEQYF. CDR3 bases: TGTGCCAGCAGCTTGATTTCTAGCGGGAGAAGTAAAGAGCAGTACTTC.

This clonotype was seen at least ten times. The chain uses TRBV2 and TRBJ2-3; 12 nucleotides line up with TRBD2. Germline trimming cut 6 bases from V and 5 bases from J; bases unmatched to any gene: 9. CDR1 is SNHLY, CDR2 FYNNEI, per germline. The CDR3 is made up of 16 amino acids. The CDR3 nucleotides read TGTGCCAGCAGGGAACTAGCGGGGGGTTCGGGAGATACGCAGTATTTT. It specifies CASRELAGGSGDTQYF. Drawing the rest from reference TRBV2 and TRBJ2-3, the complete variable domain is EPEVTQTPSHQVTQMGQEVILRCVPISNHLYFYWYRQILGQKVEFLVSFYNNEISEKSEIFDDQFSVERPDGSNFTLKIRSTKLEDSAMYFCASRELAGGSGDTQYFGPGTRLTVL.

This clonotype came up many times. The rearrangement uses TRBV5-1 and TRBJ2-3, with 8 bases lining up with TRBD2. CDR3 size: 16 residues. From germline, CDR1 is SGHRS and CDR2 YFSETQ. With 0 bases clipped from V and 1 base from J, the junction kept 4 bases outside the gene matches. DNA of the CDR3: TGCGCCAGCAGCTTGGCCGGACTAGCACGCACAGATACGCAGTATTTT. Translated: CASSLAGLARTDTQYF.

This clonotype was observed at least ten times. The rearrangement links TRBV25-1 to TRBJ2-3, with 7 bases that match TRBD1. V was pared by 10 bases and J by 0 bases, with 10 bases of the junction left unmatched. The CDR3 extends over 15 amino acids. Looked up from germline, CDR1 is MGHDK and CDR2 is SYGVNS. As DNA, the CDR3 is TGTGCCACCAGGGGACAGATTACTAGCACAGATACGCAGTATTTT. Translating it yields CATRGQITSTDTQYF.

The rearrangement links TRBV9 to TRBJ2-1; perhaps TRBD2 as D (6 bases). The CDR3 loop spans 13 amino acids. Deletions cut 7 bases from V and 8 bases from J, with 16 bases between. Germline V lookup: CDR1 SGDLS, CDR2 YYNGEE. CDR3 nucleotide sequence: TGTGCCAGCCGTGGAGGGGCTAGCTATGAGCAGTTCTTC. Translation: CASRGGASYEQFF.

The table lists this clonotype with many counts. The chain has TRBV10-1 and TRBJ1-2; TRBD1 matches 7 bases. The CDR3 extends over 13 amino acids. V shed 8 bases, J shed 4 bases, and the junction held 7 bases outside the gene matches. Germline lookup yields CDR1 WNHNN and CDR2 SYGVQD (reference sequence). Here the CDR3 DNA reads TGCGCCAGCTCCACAGGGGCGGGCTATGGCTACACCTTC. The encoded protein is CASSTGAGYGYTF.

This clonotype has at least ten counts. The chain links TRBV20-1 to TRBJ2-1; D remains unclear. Germline V gives CDR1 DFQATT, CDR2 SNEGSKA (reference sequence). Between the trimmed V and J ends, which lost 7 bases and 5 bases, there was a span of 24 bases. The CDR3 sequence is 16 residues long. CDR3 sequence: CSGSPLIHHSNNEQFF. The DNA for the CDR3 is TGCAGTGGTTCCCCCCTGATACACCACTCAAACAATGAGCAGTTCTTC.

This clonotype was seen many times. This chain connects TRBV5-8 to TRBJ2-7, with a possible D match to TRBD1 (6 bases). CDR1 and CDR2 (germline): SGHTS, YDEGEE. The V end was cut by 4 bases, the J end by 4 bases, with 15 bases between. This CDR3 is built from 14 residues. The CDR3 region has the DNA TGTGCCAGCAGCGGGTCAGGGGCCGTATACGAGCAGTACTTC. This codes for CASSGSGAVYEQYF.

This clonotype appeared once. The chain couples TRBV9 to TRBJ2-7, with 8 bases aligning to TRBD1. V shed 4 bases, J shed 3 bases, and the junction held 12 bases outside the gene matches. Per the germline V gene, CDR1 is SGDLS and CDR2 is YYNGEE. The CDR3 contains 16 residues. CDR3 nucleotide sequence: TGTGCCAGCAGCCCGCGATATTCGACAGGGGACTACGAGCAGTACTTC. It translates to CASSPRYSTGDYEQYF.

This clonotype has a count of ten or more. The chain recombines TRBV7-9 with TRBJ1-5; D might be TRBD1 (6 bases). CDR1 SEHNR and CDR2 FQNEAQ come from the germline V gene (reference sequence). The CDR3 contains 15 residues. V gave up 0 bases and J gave up 5 bases, with 11 bases separating them. For the CDR3, the DNA is TGTGCCAGCAGCTTAGCGTGGGACACCGATCAGCCCCAGCATTTT. Translation: CASSLAWDTDQPQHF.

The table lists this clonotype with many counts. The chain recombines TRBV11-2 with TRBJ1-2, with 7 nucleotides matching TRBD1. Germline V lookup: CDR1 SGHAT, CDR2 FQNNGV. The V gene end was trimmed by 4 bases and the J gene end by 3 bases; junction bases not matched to a gene: 8. There are 15 residues in the CDR3. The CDR3 DNA sequence: TGTGCCAGCAGCTCCCACAGGGGCCTACACTATGGCTACACCTTC. Protein sequence: CASSSHRGLHYGYTF.

This clonotype was recorded many times. The rearrangement links TRBV5-1 to TRBJ1-3; D uncertain. Trimming shortened V by 0 bases and J by 2 bases, and 6 bases separated the two germline ends. Germline V lookup: CDR1 SGHRS, CDR2 YFSETQ. The CDR3 covers 14 residues. The CDR3 sequence: CASSLAATGNTIYF. The CDR3 DNA sequence: TGCGCCAGCAGCTTGGCCGCTACTGGAAACACCATATATTTT. Looking up the rest from reference TRBV5-1 and TRBJ1-3 gives the full variable domain: KAGVTQTPRYLIKTRGQQVTLSCSPISGHRSVSWYQQTPGQGLQFLFEYFSETQRNKGNFPGRFSGRQFSNSRSEMNVSTLELGDSALYLCASSLAATGNTIYFGEGSWLTVV.

The J gene is TRBJ1-4, the V gene TRBV5-1; 7 bases are shared with TRBD1. The CDR3 spans 15 residues. In germline, CDR1 is SGHRS, CDR2 YFSETQ. Trimming at V came to 2 bases and at J to 7 bases, leaving 8 bases not matched to a gene. The CDR3 region is CASSLPGGYGEKLFF. CDR3 nucleotide sequence: TGCGCCAGCAGCTTACCAGGGGGTTATGGTGAAAAACTGTTTTTT.

Sample share makes this clonotype medium-sized. The rearrangement joins TRBV6-6 to TRBJ2-1; 11 bases match TRBD2. Germline loops: CDR1 MNHNY, CDR2 SVGAGI (reference sequence). The CDR3 has 12 residues. V was clipped by 7 bases and J by 9 bases; unmatched bases: 2. DNA of the CDR3: TGTGCCAGCATAGCGGGGGGGGGTGAGCAGTTCTTC. This gives the protein CASIAGGGEQFF.

Within the sample, this clonotype is medium-sized. The chain is built from TRBV28 and TRBJ1-2; no firm D call. Germline CDR1 reads MDHEN; CDR2 reads SYDVKM. This CDR3 has 13 residues. V shed 1 base and J shed 4 bases, with 7 bases lying between them. The CDR3 nucleotides are TGTGCCAGCAGTTTATTACGGTTCTATGGCTACACCTTC. Amino acids: CASSLLRFYGYTF.

This clonotype was recorded many times. CDR3 sequence (DNA): TGTGCCAGCAGTTTGTCATGGCCCAGGAGAGATGAAAAACTGTTTTTT. Residues: CASSLSWPRRDEKLFF. The gene calls are TRBV12-3 or TRBV12-4 and TRBJ1-4, with D unclear. The length of the CDR3 is 16 residues. With 3 bases removed from V and 6 bases from J, the gap between germline ends came to 17 bases.

This clonotype appeared many times. The rearrangement joins TRBV2 to TRBJ2-7, with 9 positions matching TRBD2. The CDR3 runs to 15 residues. CDR1 is SNHLY and CDR2 is FYNNEI in the germline V gene. J lost 7 bases, V lost 2 bases, and 9 bases had no gene match. CDR3 DNA sequence: TGTGCCAGCAGTGAATCGCCTAGCGGGGCATTGGAGCAGTACTTC. This encodes CASSESPSGALEQYF.

This clonotype was detected many times. The rearrangement joins TRBV20-1 to TRBJ2-7, with D possibly TRBD2 on 6 matching bases. Germline V gene lookup returns CDR1 DFQATT and CDR2 SNEGSKA (reference sequence). The CDR3 sequence is 12 residues long. V was shortened by 5 bases and J by 1 base, with 9 bases between the two germline ends. CDR3: CSAPDYSYEQYF. CDR3 DNA sequence: TGCAGTGCTCCGGACTATTCCTACGAGCAGTACTTC.

V gene TRBV5-6 combines with J gene TRBJ2-5; no clear D gene. The CDR3 extends over 16 amino acids. Trimming removed 0 bases from V and 4 bases from J, with 16 bases in between. From germline, CDR1 is SGHDT and CDR2 YYEEEE. The DNA of the CDR3 is TGTGCCAGCAGCTTGGTGATGGCATTGGATCCAGAGACCCAGTACTTC. This gives the protein CASSLVMALDPETQYF.

The sample holds many counts of this clonotype. This chain connects TRBV5-6 to TRBJ2-7, with 8 positions matching TRBD1. CDR3 length: 14 residues. The germline V gene has CDR1 SGHDT and CDR2 YYEEEE. V trimming: 2 bases; J trimming: 5 bases; junction bases outside the gene matches: 6. CDR3 bases: TGTGCCAGCAGCTTCTTGGACAGGGTGAACGAGCAGTACTTC. As protein: CASSFLDRVNEQYF.

A few counts support this clonotype. V gene TRBV6-5 combines with J gene TRBJ2-3; D ambiguous. Germline CDR1 is MNHEY and CDR2 is SVGAGI. The CDR3 has 16 residues. V was shortened by 0 bases and J by 2 bases, with 12 bases between the two germline ends. CDR3 in amino acids: CASSYSWVITTDTQYF. CDR3 in DNA: TGTGCCAGCAGTTACTCGTGGGTCATCACCACAGATACGCAGTATTTT.